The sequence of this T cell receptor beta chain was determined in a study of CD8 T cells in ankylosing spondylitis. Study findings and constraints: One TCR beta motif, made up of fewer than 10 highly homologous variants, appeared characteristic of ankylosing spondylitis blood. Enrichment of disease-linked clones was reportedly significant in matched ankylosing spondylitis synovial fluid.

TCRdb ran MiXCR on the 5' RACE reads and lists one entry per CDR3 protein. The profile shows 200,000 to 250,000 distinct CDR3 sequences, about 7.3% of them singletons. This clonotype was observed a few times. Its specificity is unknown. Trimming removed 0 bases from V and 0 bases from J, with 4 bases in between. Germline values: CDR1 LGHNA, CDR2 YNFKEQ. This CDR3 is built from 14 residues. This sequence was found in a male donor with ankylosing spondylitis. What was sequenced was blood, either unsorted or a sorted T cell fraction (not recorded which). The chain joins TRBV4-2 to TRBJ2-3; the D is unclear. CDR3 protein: CASSQETSTDTQYF. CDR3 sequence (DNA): TGTGCCAGCAGCCAAGAAACCAGCACAGATACGCAGTATTTT.